The 14 T cell receptor beta chains below were found in one sample sequenced in a study of CD8 T cells in ankylosing spondylitis. TCRdb reprocessed the 5' RACE reads via MiXCR and lists one record per CDR3 protein. In the table there are roughly 250,000 distinct CDR3 sequences, 7.5% to 9% of which are singletons. The sequencing input was blood, either unsorted or a sorted T cell fraction (not recorded which). These receptors originate from a male donor with ankylosing spondylitis or in good health (not recorded which).

This chain uses TRBV12-3 or TRBV12-4 with TRBJ2-2; TRBD1 matches at 10 bases. The CDR3 contains 19 residues. The V and J ends lost 0 bases and 5 bases, in that order; junction bases with no gene match: 12. The CDR3: CASSLATLRDRGNTGELFF. CDR3 DNA sequence: TGTGCCAGCAGTTTAGCGACACTCCGGGACAGGGGTAATACCGGGGAGCTGTTTTTT.

This chain links TRBV12-3 or TRBV12-4 with TRBJ1-1; D gene uncertain. Trimming shortened V by 5 bases and J by 4 bases, and 14 bases separated the two germline ends. CDR3 length: 14 residues. Written as DNA, the CDR3 is TGTGCCAGCAGTCCCCTAATTCGGGGCACTGAAGCTTTCTTT. This codes for CASSPLIRGTEAFF.

The chain uses TRBV29-1 and TRBJ2-7; weak D call: TRBD2 (5 bases). Germline CDR1 SQVTM, CDR2 ANQGSEA. V was clipped by 7 bases and J by 5 bases, with 15 bases between them. This CDR3 is built from 12 residues. CDR3 DNA: TGCAGCGCTGGGGAGAGGGCCAACGAGCAGTACTTC. Its protein is CSAGERANEQYF.

The sample holds a few counts of this clonotype. The rearrangement uses TRBV20-1 and TRBJ1-1; a weak D match, TRBD1 (6 bases). The CDR3 has 15 residues. The germline V gene has CDR1 DFQATT and CDR2 SNEGSKA (reference sequence). Trimming cost V 7 bases and J 1 base, with 19 bases left between them. CDR3 loop: CSVRITQGWNTEAFF. In nucleotides, the CDR3 is TGCAGTGTTCGAATAACACAGGGCTGGAACACTGAAGCTTTCTTT.

This clonotype appeared many times. The genes are TRBV24-1 and TRBJ2-2, with D hard to call. Looked up from germline, CDR1 is KGHDR and CDR2 is SFDVKD. V lost 12 bases, J lost 5 bases, and 21 bases lay in between. The CDR3 is 15 amino acids. The CDR3 coding sequence is TGTGCCGTCGGAATAGGCAGACCCAGAACCGGGGAGCTGTTTTTT. It is translated as CAVGIGRPRTGELFF.

This clonotype has at least ten counts. CDR3 sequence: CASRHSSTRETQYF. As DNA, the CDR3 is TGTGCCAGCAGGCACTCATCTACCCGGGAGACCCAGTACTTC. J is TRBJ2-5 and V is TRBV12-3 or TRBV12-4, with no clear D. V was clipped by 6 bases and J by 5 bases, with 16 bases between them. This CDR3 is built from 14 residues.

This clonotype was counted at least ten times. The CDR3 nucleotides are TGTGCCAGCAGTTACTCTGAAGGGACGAGCAATCAGCCCCAGCATTTT. Encoded protein: CASSYSEGTSNQPQHF. The gene calls are TRBV6-2 or TRBV6-3 and TRBJ1-5; a weak D match, TRBD1 (5 bases). CDR3 size: 16 residues. V was shortened by 0 bases and J by 1 base, with 10 bases between the two germline ends. CDR1 and CDR2 (germline): MNHEY, SVGEGT.

Ten or more counts support this clonotype. The rearrangement links TRBV12-3 or TRBV12-4 to TRBJ2-7; D not certain. V dropped 4 bases and J dropped 2 bases, with 15 bases sitting between them. This CDR3 contains 15 residues. Written as DNA, the CDR3 is TGTGCCAGCAGTTCGCCGTCTCTCGTCCCCTACGAGCAGTACTTC. It yields the protein CASSSPSLVPYEQYF.

This clonotype has more than one count but fewer than ten. V gene TRBV7-2 combines with J gene TRBJ2-2; D not certain. V dropped 2 bases and J dropped 6 bases, with 10 bases sitting between them. CDR1 SGHTA and CDR2 FQGNSA come from the germline V gene. CDR3 length: 14 residues. CDR3 DNA sequence: TGTGCCAGCAGCTTACAGGTTGATGCCGGGGAGCTGTTTTTT. This codes for CASSLQVDAGELFF.

In its sample, this clonotype was seen many times. The chain couples TRBV19 to TRBJ1-1, with D maybe TRBD1 (6 bases). This CDR3 region has 15 residues. With 5 bases removed from V and 0 bases from J, the gap between germline ends came to 13 bases. Germline CDR1 is LNHDA and CDR2 is SQIVND (reference sequence). CDR3 nucleotide sequence: TGTGCCAGTAGTGAGCTGACAGGCCTGAACACTGAAGCTTTCTTT. Its translation is CASSELTGLNTEAFF.

Note on this clonotype: Mismatch with germline at one junction end may stem from a read error. The rearrangement joins TRBV27 to TRBJ2-7; 7 bases fit TRBD1. The length of the CDR3 is 14 residues. Germline assignment: CDR1 MNHEY and CDR2 SMNVEV (reference sequence). In nucleotides, the CDR3 is TGTGCCAGCAGTCCGTGGGACAGTACCTACGGGCAGTACTTC. Amino acids: CASSPWDSTYGQYF.

This clonotype was seen many times. The chain couples TRBV7-6 to TRBJ1-1; D uncertain. This CDR3 has 11 amino acids. V lost 8 bases, J lost 7 bases, and 11 bases lay in between. Germline assignment: CDR1 SGHVS and CDR2 FNYEAQ. DNA of the CDR3: TGTGCCAGCTCTCCCTTGGGTGAAGCTTTCTTT. It yields the protein CASSPLGEAFF.

The rearrangement joins TRBV4-3 to TRBJ2-7; TRBD2 is a possible D gene (5 bases). V was clipped by 0 bases and J by 6 bases, with 9 bases between them. The V gene's germline CDR1 is LGHNA and CDR2 YSLEER. This CDR3 comprises 13 residues. The CDR3 spells CASSQDTGSEQYF. The CDR3 DNA is TGCGCCAGCAGCCAAGATACGGGGTCCGAGCAGTACTTC.

Points on this clonotype: One end of the junction is discordant with germline, which a read error may explain. The V gene is TRBV3-1, the J gene TRBJ2-5; no firm D call. There are 12 residues in the CDR3. Germline V gene lookup returns CDR1 LGHDT and CDR2 YNNKEL (reference sequence). Written as DNA, the CDR3 is TGTACCAGCAGCCAAGATGGCGAGACCCAGTACTTC. This sequence encodes CTSSQDGETQYF.